This T cell receptor beta chain was found in a study of blood T cell repertoires in COVID-19. Study-level background: Samples came from the United States, Italy and Spain, spanning acute and convalescent COVID-19. The cDNA or gDNA used as material had been derived from T cells, B-cell-depleted T cells, or PBMCs.

This clone appeared a few times. Assay: immunoSEQ multiplex PCR; the TCRdb copy retains only in-frame clones and omits some. The sample lists 55,000 to 90,000 clones; about 91% were seen once. Sequencing was performed on peripheral blood. The sequence derives from a human donor with active COVID-19. The donor label of this sample is uncertain.

The CDR3 DNA reads as TGTGCCATCAAAGGGACAGGAAACACCGGGGAGCTGTTTTTT. Amino acid sequence: CAIKGTGNTGELFF. V usage is TRBV10-3 and J usage is TRBJ2-2; 8 nucleotides line up with TRBD1. Germline loops: CDR1 ENHRY, CDR2 SYGVKD. V shed 7 bases and J 2 bases; nucleotides not matched to a gene: 3. The CDR3 runs to 14 residues.